The sequence of this T cell receptor beta chain was determined in a study of cytomegalovirus exposure and HLA in healthy donors. General study points: According to an earlier analysis, most TCR beta V segments yielded productive rearrangements about 90% or about 30% of the time. The authors excluded some V segments, including TRBV6-2 and TRBV6-3, as indistinguishable. Researchers catalogued under 200 TCR beta chains as cytomegalovirus-associated.

In the PCR, 60 Vbeta and 13 Jbeta primers were used. This table comes from immunoSEQ multiplex PCR, and its TCRdb copy is limited to in-frame clones, with some not included. The repertoire includes fewer than 200,000 clones, roughly 71% of them detected once, and 7.4% sits in the top ten. On this clone itself: Its antigen is currently unknown.

The CDR3 has 15 amino acids. The V segment lost 3 bases and the J segment 2 bases; nucleotides outside the gene matches: 6. Germline CDR1 KGHSH, CDR2 LQKENI. The sample was PBMCs. V gene TRBV18 combines with J gene TRBJ2-7; 8 nucleotides match TRBD2. This clonotype was obtained from a male donor in good health and CMV-seropositive. CDR3 residues: CASSPGTGGPYEQYF. The CDR3 DNA sequence: TGTGCCAGCTCACCCGGGACGGGGGGGCCCTACGAGCAGTACTTC.